This T cell receptor (beta chain) appears in the sequencing data of a study of OX40 agonist ivuxolimab in advanced cancers. Study overall: Patients were dosed with the agonistic anti-OX40 (CD134) antibody ivuxolimab.

Libraries were prepared by immunoSEQ multiplex PCR; TCRdb keeps only in-frame clonotypes and omits some of them. The profile shows some 84,000 clones, around 93% of them singletons. Drawing of blood for sampling happened at baseline, at cycle 4 day 1, and at cycle 7 day 1. CDR3 length: 17 residues. Trimming removed 2 bases from V and 4 bases from J, with 18 bases in between. The germline V gene encodes CDR1 SGHVS and CDR2 FNYEAQ. The clonotype originates from an adult with an advanced solid tumor such as melanoma, head and neck, liver or kidney cancer. This chain links TRBV7-6 with TRBJ1-3; D possibly corresponds to TRBD1 (5 bases). This specimen was CD4+ or CD8+ T cells sorted from blood, taken in a trial of the OX40 agonist ivuxolimab. In nucleotides, the CDR3 is TGTGCCAGCAGCTTAACCCCGGGCCCTAGGGGAGGAAACACCATATATTTT. This sequence encodes CASSLTPGPRGGNTIYF.